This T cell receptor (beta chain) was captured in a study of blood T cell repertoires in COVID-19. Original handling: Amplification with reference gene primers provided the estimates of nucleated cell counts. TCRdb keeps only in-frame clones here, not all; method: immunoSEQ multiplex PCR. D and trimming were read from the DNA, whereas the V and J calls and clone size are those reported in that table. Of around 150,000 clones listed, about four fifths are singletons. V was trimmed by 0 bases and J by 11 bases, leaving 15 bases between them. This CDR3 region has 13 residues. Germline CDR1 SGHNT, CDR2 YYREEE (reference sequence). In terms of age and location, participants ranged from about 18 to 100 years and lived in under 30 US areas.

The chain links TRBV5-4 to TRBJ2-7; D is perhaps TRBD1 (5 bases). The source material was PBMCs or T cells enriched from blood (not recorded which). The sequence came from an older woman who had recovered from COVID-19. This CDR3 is CASSLARQTPEYF. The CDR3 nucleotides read TGTGCCAGCAGCTTGGCTAGACAGACCCCCGAGTACTTC.